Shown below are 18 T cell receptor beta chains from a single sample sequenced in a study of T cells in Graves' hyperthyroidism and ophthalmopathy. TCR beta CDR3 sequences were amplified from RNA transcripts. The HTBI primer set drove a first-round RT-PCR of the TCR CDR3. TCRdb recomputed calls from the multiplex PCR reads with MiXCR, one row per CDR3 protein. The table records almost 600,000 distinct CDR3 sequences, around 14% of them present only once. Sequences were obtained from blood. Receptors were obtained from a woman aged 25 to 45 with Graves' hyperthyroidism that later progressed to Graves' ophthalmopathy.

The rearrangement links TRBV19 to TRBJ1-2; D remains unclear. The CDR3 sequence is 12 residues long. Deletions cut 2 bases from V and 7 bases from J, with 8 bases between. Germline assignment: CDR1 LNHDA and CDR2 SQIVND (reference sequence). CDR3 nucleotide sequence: TGTGCCAGTAGTATACGAGTCGGTGGCTACACCTTC. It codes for CASSIRVGGYTF.

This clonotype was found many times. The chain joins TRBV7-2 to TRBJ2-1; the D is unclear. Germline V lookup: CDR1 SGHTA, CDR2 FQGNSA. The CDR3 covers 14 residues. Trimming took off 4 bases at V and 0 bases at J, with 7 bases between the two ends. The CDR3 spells CASSWPGSYNEQFF. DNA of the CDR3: TGTGCCAGCAGCTGGCCGGGCTCCTACAATGAGCAGTTCTTC.

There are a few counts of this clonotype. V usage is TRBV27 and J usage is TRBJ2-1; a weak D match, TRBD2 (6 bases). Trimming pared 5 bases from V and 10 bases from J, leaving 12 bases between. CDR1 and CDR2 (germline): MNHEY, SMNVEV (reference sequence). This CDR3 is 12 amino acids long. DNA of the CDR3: TGTGCCAGCAGTCAAGTAGGAGGGGAGCAGTTCTTC. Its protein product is CASSQVGGEQFF.

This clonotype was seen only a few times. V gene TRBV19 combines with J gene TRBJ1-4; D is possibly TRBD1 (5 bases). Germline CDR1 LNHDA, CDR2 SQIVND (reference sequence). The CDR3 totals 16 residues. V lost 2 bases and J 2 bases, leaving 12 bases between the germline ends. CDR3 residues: CASSIQSGGTNEKLFF. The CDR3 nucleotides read TGTGCCAGTAGTATACAAAGTGGGGGGACTAATGAAAAACTGTTTTTT. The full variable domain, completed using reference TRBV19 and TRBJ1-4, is DGGITQSPKYLFRKEGQNVTLSCEQNLNHDAMYWYRQDPGQGLRLIYYSQIVNDFQKGDIAEGYSVSREKKESFPLTVTSAQKNPTAFYLCASSIQSGGTNEKLFFGSGTQLSVL.

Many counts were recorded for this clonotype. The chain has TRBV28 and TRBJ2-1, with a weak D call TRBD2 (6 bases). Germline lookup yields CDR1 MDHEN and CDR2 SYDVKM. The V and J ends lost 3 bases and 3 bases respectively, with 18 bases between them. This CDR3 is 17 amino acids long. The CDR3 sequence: CASSFRVAEKFYNEQFF. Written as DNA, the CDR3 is TGTGCCAGCAGTTTTAGGGTAGCGGAAAAATTCTACAATGAGCAGTTCTTC.

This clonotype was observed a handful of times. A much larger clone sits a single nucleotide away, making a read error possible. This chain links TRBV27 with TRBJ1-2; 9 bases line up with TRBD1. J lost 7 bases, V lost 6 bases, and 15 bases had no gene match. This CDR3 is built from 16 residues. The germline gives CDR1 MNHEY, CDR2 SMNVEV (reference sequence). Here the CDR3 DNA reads TGTGCCAGCAGAACCGGGACAGGGTGGGTTGGCTGTGGCTACACCTTC. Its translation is CASRTGTGWVGCGYTF.

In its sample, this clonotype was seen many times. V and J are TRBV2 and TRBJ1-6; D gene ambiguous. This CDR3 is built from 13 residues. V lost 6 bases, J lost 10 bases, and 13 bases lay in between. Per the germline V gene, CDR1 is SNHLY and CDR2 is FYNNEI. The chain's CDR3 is CASSLVGKSPLHF. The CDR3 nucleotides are TGTGCCAGCAGCTTGGTAGGAAAATCACCCCTCCACTTT.

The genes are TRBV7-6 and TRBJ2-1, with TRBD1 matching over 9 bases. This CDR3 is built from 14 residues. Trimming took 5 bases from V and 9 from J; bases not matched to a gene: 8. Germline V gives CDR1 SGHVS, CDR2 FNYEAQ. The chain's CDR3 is CASSRTGGDSEQFF. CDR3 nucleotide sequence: TGTGCCAGCAGCCGAACAGGGGGCGATTCTGAGCAGTTCTTC.

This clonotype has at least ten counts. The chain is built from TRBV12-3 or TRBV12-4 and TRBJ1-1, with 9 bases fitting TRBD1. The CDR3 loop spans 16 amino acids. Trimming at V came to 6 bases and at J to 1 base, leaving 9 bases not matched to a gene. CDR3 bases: TGTGCCAGCAGAAACGAGCTGGGACAGGGGAACACTGAAGCTTTCTTT. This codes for CASRNELGQGNTEAFF.

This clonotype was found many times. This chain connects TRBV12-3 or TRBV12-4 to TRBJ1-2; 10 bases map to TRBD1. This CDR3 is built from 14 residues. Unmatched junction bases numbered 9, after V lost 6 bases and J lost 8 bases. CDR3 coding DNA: TGTGCCAGCAGCGGACAGGGGGAAATGAAGGGCTACACCTTC. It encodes CASSGQGEMKGYTF.

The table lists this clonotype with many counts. CDR3 residues: CSARGGVTSGMSSYEQYF. The DNA of the CDR3 is TGCAGTGCTAGAGGTGGGGTGACTAGCGGGATGAGCTCCTACGAGCAGTACTTC. V usage is TRBV20-1 and J usage is TRBJ2-7, with 11 bases lining up with TRBD2. The V gene's germline CDR1 is DFQATT and CDR2 SNEGSKA (reference sequence). CDR3 size: 18 residues. V gave up 1 base and J gave up 0 bases; unmatched junction bases: 11.

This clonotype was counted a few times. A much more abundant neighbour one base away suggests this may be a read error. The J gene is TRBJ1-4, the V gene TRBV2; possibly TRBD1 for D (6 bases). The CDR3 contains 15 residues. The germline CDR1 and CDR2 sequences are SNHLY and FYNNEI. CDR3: CASSERGRGEERLFF. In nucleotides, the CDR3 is TGTGCCAGCAGTGAAAGGGGCAGGGGTGAGGAAAGACTGTTTTTT.

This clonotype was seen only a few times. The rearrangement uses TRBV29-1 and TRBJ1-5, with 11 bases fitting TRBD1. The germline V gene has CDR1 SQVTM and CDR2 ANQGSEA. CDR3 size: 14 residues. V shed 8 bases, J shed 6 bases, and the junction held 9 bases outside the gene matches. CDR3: CSPYGTGGAQPQHF. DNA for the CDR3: TGCAGCCCCTACGGGACAGGGGGAGCTCAGCCCCAGCATTTT.

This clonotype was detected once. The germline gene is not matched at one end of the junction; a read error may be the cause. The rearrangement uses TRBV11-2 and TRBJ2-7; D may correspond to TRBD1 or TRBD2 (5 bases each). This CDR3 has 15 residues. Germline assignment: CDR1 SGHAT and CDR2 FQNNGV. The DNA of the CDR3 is TGCGCCAGCAGCTTAGGGACGGGGAGCTCCTACGAGCATTACTTC. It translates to CASSLGTGSSYEHYF.

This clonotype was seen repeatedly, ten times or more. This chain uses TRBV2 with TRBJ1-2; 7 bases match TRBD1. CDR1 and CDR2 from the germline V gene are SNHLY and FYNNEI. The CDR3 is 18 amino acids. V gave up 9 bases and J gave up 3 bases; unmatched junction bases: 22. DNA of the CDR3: TGTGCCAGTACCTTCCCAGGGGCGGACAGGCGGGGGTACTATGGCTACACCTTC. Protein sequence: CASTFPGADRRGYYGYTF.

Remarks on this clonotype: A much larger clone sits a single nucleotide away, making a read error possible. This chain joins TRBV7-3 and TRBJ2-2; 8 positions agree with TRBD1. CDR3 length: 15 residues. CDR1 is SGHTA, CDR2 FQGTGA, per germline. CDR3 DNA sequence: TGTGCCAGCAGCTTAGACAGGGGATACACCGGGGGGCTGTTTTTT. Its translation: CASSLDRGYTGGLFF.

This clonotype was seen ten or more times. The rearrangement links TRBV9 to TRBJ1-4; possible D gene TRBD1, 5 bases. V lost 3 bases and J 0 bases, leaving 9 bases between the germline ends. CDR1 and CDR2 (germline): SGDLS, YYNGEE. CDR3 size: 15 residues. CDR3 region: CASSGRQSTNEKLFF. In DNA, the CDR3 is TGTGCCAGCAGCGGCAGACAGTCAACTAATGAAAAACTGTTTTTT.

The DNA for the CDR3 is TGTGCCAGCAGCCAAGATCGATGGTACGAGCAGTACTTC. This gives the protein CASSQDRWYEQYF. This chain uses TRBV4-2 with TRBJ2-7; no reliable D call. Germline V CDR1 and CDR2: LGHNA, YNFKEQ. This CDR3 region has 13 residues. The V gene lost 0 bases and the J gene lost 4 bases, with 7 bases spanning the gap.